The 25 T cell receptor beta chains below were found in one sample sequenced in a study of blood T cell repertoires in COVID-19. Assay: immunoSEQ multiplex PCR; the TCRdb copy retains only in-frame clones and omits some. The sample carries almost 250,000 clones, roughly 86% recorded once. Sequenced material: PBMCs or T cells enriched from blood (not recorded which). All receptors come from a woman aged 45-65 years who had recovered from COVID-19.

This chain links TRBV6-5 with TRBJ2-5; 7 bases line up with TRBD2. Germline loops: CDR1 MNHEY, CDR2 SVGAGI. The CDR3 length is 15 residues. J was trimmed by 2 bases and V by 0 bases; bases with no gene match: 3. CDR3 region: CASSYSSGNQETQYF. The CDR3 DNA sequence: TGTGCCAGCAGTTACTCGAGCGGGAATCAAGAGACCCAGTACTTC.

J is TRBJ2-1 and V is TRBV9, with D tentatively TRBD2 (6 bases). Germline V lookup: CDR1 SGDLS, CDR2 YYNGEE. The CDR3 totals 15 residues. Trimming pared 0 bases from V and 6 bases from J, leaving 13 bases between. The CDR3 spells CASSVGGVASNEQFF. CDR3 nucleotide sequence: TGTGCCAGCAGCGTAGGCGGGGTAGCGTCCAATGAGCAGTTCTTC.

The CDR3 here is CASSGAATGTGNEQFF. CDR3 sequence (DNA): TGTGCCAGCAGCGGGGCTGCAACAGGCACAGGGAATGAGCAGTTCTTC. The chain is built from TRBV2 and TRBJ2-1; perhaps TRBD1 as D (6 bases). With 6 bases removed from V and 7 bases from J, the gap between germline ends came to 22 bases. CDR3 size: 16 residues. From germline, CDR1 is SNHLY and CDR2 FYNNEI.

The CDR3 nucleotides are TGTGCCAGCATGTTAGGACTAGCGGGTCCGGGGGGAGAGCAGTTCTTC. Amino acids: CASMLGLAGPGGEQFF. V gene TRBV28 combines with J gene TRBJ2-1; TRBD2 agrees at 11 bases. Germline CDR1 and CDR2: MDHEN and SYDVKM. The V and J ends lost 7 bases and 10 bases, in that order; junction bases with no gene match: 15. CDR3 length: 16 residues. Drawing the rest from reference TRBV28 and TRBJ2-1, the complete variable domain is DVKVTQSSRYLVKRTGEKVFLECVQDMDHENMFWYRQDPGLGLRLIYFSYDVKMKEKGDIPEGYSVSREKKERFSLILESASTNQTSMYLCASMLGLAGPGGEQFFGPGTRLTVL.

The DNA of the CDR3 is TGTGCCAGCAGTTTAATTGGGGGGAATGGCTACACCTTC. This codes for CASSLIGGNGYTF. The chain links TRBV28 to TRBJ1-2; tentatively, D is TRBD1 (5 bases). V was shortened by 2 bases and J by 6 bases, with 10 bases between the two germline ends. The CDR3 consists of 13 residues. CDR1 and CDR2 from the germline V gene are MDHEN and SYDVKM.

CDR3 sequence reads: CAIKREGLLDTQYF. Written as DNA, the CDR3 is TGTGCCATCAAGCGGGAGGGCCTTCTAGATACGCAGTATTTT. The chain recombines TRBV10-3 with TRBJ2-3, with 10 positions matching TRBD2. This CDR3 has 14 residues. Germline CDR1 ENHRY, CDR2 SYGVKD. The V and J ends lost 7 bases and 5 bases, in that order; junction bases with no gene match: 6.

V usage is TRBV19 and J usage is TRBJ1-6; possible D gene TRBD1, 6 bases. CDR3 size: 17 residues. Germline V lookup: CDR1 LNHDA, CDR2 SQIVND (reference sequence). The germline V and J ends were trimmed by 4 bases and 4 bases, with 17 bases remaining between them. This CDR3 reads CASSTATGTPYNSPLHF. The CDR3 DNA reads as TGTGCCAGTAGTACCGCAACCGGGACACCATATAATTCACCCCTCCACTTT. The variable domain in full, completed from reference TRBV19 and TRBJ1-6, reads DGGITQSPKYLFRKEGQNVTLSCEQNLNHDAMYWYRQDPGQGLRLIYYSQIVNDFQKGDIAEGYSVSREKKESFPLTVTSAQKNPTAFYLCASSTATGTPYNSPLHFGNGTRLTVT.

This sequence joins TRBV28 and TRBJ1-5, with D perhaps TRBD1 (6 bases). CDR1 and CDR2 (germline): MDHEN, SYDVKM. There are 11 residues in the CDR3. V dropped 11 bases and J dropped 5 bases, with 10 bases sitting between them. For the CDR3, the DNA is TGTGCCGGGGGGGGCCATCAGCCCCAGCATTTT. This encodes CAGGGHQPQHF.

The J gene is TRBJ2-7, the V gene TRBV19; D possibly corresponds to TRBD2 (6 bases). The V end lost 3 bases, the J end lost 3 bases, and 9 bases lay between the germline ends. This CDR3 spans 13 amino acids. Germline V lookup: CDR1 LNHDA, CDR2 SQIVND (reference sequence). The CDR3 sequence is CASSIQTSYEQYF. The CDR3 coding sequence is TGTGCCAGTAGTATCCAGACTAGCTACGAGCAGTACTTC.

The CDR3 bases are TGTGCCAGCAGTGAAGGAGCGGGAGATACGCAGTATTTT. Its protein product is CASSEGAGDTQYF. The chain carries TRBV6-4 and TRBJ2-3, with D possibly TRBD2 on 6 matching bases. CDR1 and CDR2 from the germline V gene are MRHNA and SNTAGT. The CDR3 is made up of 13 amino acids. Trimming removed 3 bases from V and 5 bases from J, with 9 bases in between.

The chain combines TRBV4-1 with TRBJ2-1; 12 nucleotides align to TRBD2. The CDR3 sequence is 17 residues long. Germline trimming cut 1 base from V and 4 bases from J; bases unmatched to any gene: 5. CDR1 is MGHRA and CDR2 is YSYEKL in the germline V gene. CDR3 region: CASSQVPSGRGYNEQFF. The CDR3 DNA is TGCGCCAGCAGCCAAGTCCCTAGCGGGAGGGGATACAATGAGCAGTTCTTC.

This clone was recorded only once. V is TRBV10-3 and J is TRBJ1-4, with D tentatively TRBD1 (5 bases). V dropped 6 bases and J dropped 6 bases, with 17 bases sitting between them. The CDR3 consists of 15 residues. Germline V gene sequence: CDR1 ENHRY, CDR2 SYGVKD. The CDR3 sequence is CAIRQDLGHHEKLFF. CDR3 bases: TGTGCCATCAGACAGGACCTAGGGCATCATGAAAAACTGTTTTTT.

J is TRBJ1-5 and V is TRBV6-1, with TRBD1 matching over 8 bases. This CDR3 has 16 residues. Per germline, CDR1 MNHNS and CDR2 SASEGT. With V trimmed by 11 bases and J by 2 bases, 14 bases remained unmatched. CDR3 region: CACTDFQDRGNQPQHF. The DNA of the CDR3 is TGTGCCTGCACTGATTTTCAGGACAGGGGCAATCAGCCCCAGCATTTT.

This chain connects TRBV30 to TRBJ1-1; D gene uncertain. Germline V lookup: CDR1 GTSNPN, CDR2 SVGIG (reference sequence). The ends were cut back, 2 bases at V and 8 bases at J, with 18 bases in the middle. The CDR3 covers 14 residues. The CDR3: CAWSMGRSHSEAFF. The CDR3 DNA reads TGTGCCTGGAGTATGGGCAGGTCACACTCGGAAGCTTTCTTT. The entire variable domain, with the rest obtained from reference TRBV30 and TRBJ1-1, is as follows: SQTIHQWPATLVQPVGSPLSLECTVEGTSNPNLYWYRQAAGRGLQLLFYSVGIGQISSEVPQNLSASRPQDRQFILSSKKLLLSDSGFYLCAWSMGRSHSEAFFGQGTRLTVV.

The CDR3 nucleotides are TGTGCCATCAGTGAGGGGGACAGTAGCAATCAGCCCCAGCATTTT. It specifies CAISEGDSSNQPQHF. This rearrangement joins TRBV10-3 to TRBJ1-5; 7 nucleotides line up with TRBD1. Per germline, CDR1 ENHRY and CDR2 SYGVKD. The CDR3 length is 15 residues. V dropped 2 bases and J dropped 0; count of bases not matched to a gene: 1.

The genes are TRBV6-4 and TRBJ2-1; 12 bases fit TRBD1. The germline gives CDR1 MRHNA, CDR2 SNTAGT. The ends lost 3 bases at V and 8 bases at J; junction bases unmatched: 2. The CDR3 extends over 14 amino acids. Written as DNA, the CDR3 is TGTGCCAGCAGTGAGGGGACAGGGGGCGATGAGCAGTTCTTC. Translation gives CASSEGTGGDEQFF.

The genes are TRBV3-1 (or the pseudogene TRBV3-2) and TRBJ1-6, with TRBD1 matching over 8 bases. This CDR3 spans 14 amino acids. Germline V CDR1 and CDR2: LGHDT, YNNKEL (reference sequence). V lost 6 bases, J lost 7 bases, and 5 bases stayed unmatched. CDR3 sequence (DNA): TGTGCCAGCAGTTACGGACAGGGAAATTCACCCCTCCACTTT. This sequence encodes CASSYGQGNSPLHF.

The rearrangement uses TRBV5-4 and TRBJ1-2; 7 bases are shared with TRBD1. V was pared by 0 bases and J by 3 bases, with 2 bases of the junction left unmatched. Germline assignment: CDR1 SGHNT and CDR2 YYREEE (reference sequence). There are 14 residues in the CDR3. The CDR3 sequence: CASSLAGTDYGYTF. CDR3 coding DNA: TGTGCCAGCAGCTTGGCCGGGACAGACTATGGCTACACCTTC.

This clone was picked up one time. The chain carries TRBV5-1 and TRBJ1-2; weak D call: TRBD1 (6 bases). V was clipped by 5 bases and J by 2 bases, with 10 bases between them. This CDR3 is 13 amino acids long. Germline-derived CDR1 and CDR2 are SGHRS and YFSETQ. The CDR3 here is CASRPDRNYGYTF. CDR3 nucleotides: TGCGCCAGCAGACCAGACAGGAACTATGGCTACACCTTC.

This chain links TRBV11-1 with TRBJ2-3; a weak D match, TRBD1 (5 bases). The CDR3 length is 14 residues. V lost 5 bases, J lost 2 bases, and 11 bases lay in between. CDR1 and CDR2 from the germline V gene are SGHAT and FQDESV (reference sequence). CDR3 region: CASSPGQLTDTQYF. Written as DNA, the CDR3 is TGTGCCAGCAGCCCCGGACAACTCACAGATACGCAGTATTTT.

CDR3 sequence (DNA): TGTGCCAGCCAAGACGGGACTAGCTCCTACGAGCAGTACTTC. Its translation: CASQDGTSSYEQYF. The chain has TRBV19 and TRBJ2-7; 8 nucleotides line up with TRBD2. The ends lost 9 bases at V and 0 bases at J; junction bases unmatched: 7. Per the germline V gene, CDR1 is LNHDA and CDR2 is SQIVND (reference sequence). CDR3 length: 14 residues.

The gene calls are TRBV9 and TRBJ1-3; D gene ambiguous. V lost 0 bases, J lost 0 bases, and 13 bases lay in between. CDR1 and CDR2 from the germline V gene are SGDLS and YYNGEE. The CDR3 is made up of 17 amino acids. DNA for the CDR3: TGTGCCAGCAGCGTAGGAGTTGGGGAGTTCTCTGGAAACACCATATATTTT. This translates into CASSVGVGEFSGNTIYF.

The chain carries TRBV25-1 and TRBJ2-7; D uncertain. Trimming cost V 5 bases and J 2 bases, with 4 bases left between them. CDR3 length equals 11 residues. Germline lookup yields CDR1 MGHDK and CDR2 SYGVNS. The CDR3 DNA reads as TGTGCCAGCAGTCTTGCCTACGAGCAGTACTTC. Protein sequence: CASSLAYEQYF.

The chain employs TRBV5-1 and TRBJ2-1, with 10 bases matching TRBD2. The CDR3 has 15 amino acids. The V and J ends lost 3 bases and 7 bases, in that order; junction bases with no gene match: 7. The germline V gene encodes CDR1 SGHRS and CDR2 YFSETQ. Here the CDR3 DNA reads TGCGCCAGCAGCTGGGGCCCGACTAGCGGGAATGAGCAGTTCTTC. This gives the protein CASSWGPTSGNEQFF.

This clone appeared a single time. The chain carries TRBV5-1 and TRBJ1-1; 8 bases fit TRBD1. V was pared by 4 bases and J by 0 bases, with 5 bases of the junction left unmatched. Germline values: CDR1 SGHRS, CDR2 YFSETQ. The CDR3 runs to 15 residues. The chain's CDR3 is CASSPKGQVNTEAFF. The CDR3, as DNA: TGCGCCAGCAGCCCGAAGGGACAGGTGAACACTGAAGCTTTCTTT.